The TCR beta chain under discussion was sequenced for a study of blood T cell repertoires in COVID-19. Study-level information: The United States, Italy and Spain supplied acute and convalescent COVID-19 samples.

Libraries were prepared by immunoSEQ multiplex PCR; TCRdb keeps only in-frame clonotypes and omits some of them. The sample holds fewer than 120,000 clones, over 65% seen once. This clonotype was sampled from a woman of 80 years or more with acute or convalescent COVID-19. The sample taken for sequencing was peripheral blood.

The CDR3 region has the DNA TGTGCCAGTAGTCCACAGGGGGCTTTCACTGAAGCTTTCTTT. Its protein is CASSPQGAFTEAFF. V and J are TRBV19 and TRBJ1-1; TRBD1 matches 9 bases. The CDR3 consists of 14 residues. Looked up from germline, CDR1 is LNHDA and CDR2 is SQIVND (reference sequence). V trimming: 5 bases; J trimming: 4 bases; junction bases outside the gene matches: 5.